This T cell receptor beta chain was identified in a study of radiation and T cells in renal cell carcinoma. Study conclusions and caveats: Irradiated tumors held more dominant CDR3 motifs than control tumors. Top tumor clonotypes rose in blood 2 weeks post-radiation, then contracted.

This clone was observed a handful of times. Its antigen is undetermined. Sequencing was performed with immunoSEQ multiplex PCR; in TCRdb, only in-frame clones are kept and a portion is missing. Here the sample spans tens of thousands of clones, about half being singletons. The trim removed 3 bases at V and 8 bases at J, leaving 7 bases unmatched. The CDR3 totals 15 residues. Germline CDR1 MGHDK, CDR2 SYGVNS. Treatment reported: 15 Gy SBRT to primary tumor, nephrectomy 4 weeks later. This rearrangement joins TRBV25-1 to TRBJ1-2; 12 bases align to TRBD1. This TCR derives from a woman aged 50 to 60 with renal cell carcinoma. The specimen comprised tumor tissue, sampled from a patient whose treatment included radiotherapy and nephrectomy. CDR3 DNA sequence: TGTGCCAGCAGTGACACCGGGACAGGGGGCGGAGGCTACACCTTC. The encoded protein is CASSDTGTGGGGYTF.